One and the same sample provided the 7 T cell receptor beta chains below, sequenced in a study of blood T cell repertoires in COVID-19. Clones were sequenced by immunoSEQ multiplex PCR, and TCRdb holds only the in-frame ones, with some missing. In the table there are over 300,000 clones, about 83% of which are singletons. Source material: peripheral blood. These receptors were taken from a woman in her forties or fifties with acute or convalescent COVID-19.

The chain links TRBV2 to TRBJ1-6; D is possibly TRBD1 (5 bases). The germline V and J ends were trimmed by 4 bases and 5 bases, with 9 bases remaining between them. This CDR3 has 14 amino acids. Germline V gene data show CDR1 as SNHLY and CDR2 as FYNNEI. CDR3 nucleotides: TGTGCCAGCAGTGTTGACAGCAATAATTCACCCCTCCACTTT. Protein product: CASSVDSNNSPLHF.

The chain has TRBV4-1 and TRBJ2-7; 8 nucleotides agree with TRBD1. V shed 2 bases, J shed 3 bases, and the junction held 12 bases outside the gene matches. Germline lookup yields CDR1 MGHRA and CDR2 YSYEKL. CDR3 length: 17 residues. In nucleotides, the CDR3 is TGCGCCAGCAGCCAATTTCCCCCGGGACAGGTGATCTACGAGCAGTACTTC. Protein sequence: CASSQFPPGQVIYEQYF.

The chain has TRBV24-1 and TRBJ2-1; D gene uncertain. There are 14 residues in the CDR3. Trimming removed 1 base from V and 0 bases from J, with 3 bases in between. Germline CDR1 and CDR2: KGHDR and SFDVKD. The CDR3 DNA reads as TGTGCCACCAGTGATTTTAGCTCCTACAATGAGCAGTTCTTC. The encoded protein is CATSDFSSYNEQFF.

The chain joins TRBV18 to TRBJ2-7, with 8 bases matching TRBD1. Germline V gene sequence: CDR1 KGHSH, CDR2 LQKENI. V dropped 3 bases and J dropped 7; count of bases not matched to a gene: 8. This CDR3 has 14 residues. DNA of the CDR3: TGTGCCAGCTCACCCGGAGGACAGGGCACAGAGCAGTACTTC. This encodes CASSPGGQGTEQYF.

The chain joins TRBV19 to TRBJ2-2; 7 nucleotides match TRBD1. Per germline, CDR1 LNHDA and CDR2 SQIVND (reference sequence). The CDR3 is 14 residues long. V lost 4 bases to trimming and J lost 4 bases; unmatched junction nucleotides: 3. In nucleotides, the CDR3 is TGTGCCAGTAGTAAGACAGGGCCCACCGGGGAGCTGTTTTTT. It is translated as CASSKTGPTGELFF.

The chain uses TRBV6-1 and TRBJ2-7, with a possible D match to TRBD2 (7 bases). The V end lost 3 bases, the J end lost 2 bases, and 14 bases lay between the germline ends. Germline V gene data show CDR1 as MNHNS and CDR2 as SASEGT. The CDR3 has 15 residues. In DNA form, the CDR3 reads TGTGCCAGCAGTGAGGGCAGGGGAGGGACCTACGAGCAGTACGTC. As protein: CASSEGRGGTYEQYV.

This chain uses TRBV13 with TRBJ2-5, with 8 bases aligning to TRBD2. J gave up 2 bases and V 1 base, and 3 bases lay outside the gene matches. CDR3 length: 15 amino acids. The germline CDR1 and CDR2 sequences are PRHDT and FYEKMQ (reference sequence). CDR3 in DNA: TGTGCCAGCAGCTTAGCCGGGAGGGGACAAGAGACCCAGTACTTC. Protein: CASSLAGRGQETQYF.